Presented here are 4 T cell receptor beta chains from one specimen sequenced in a study of blood T cell repertoires in COVID-19. Clones were read by immunoSEQ multiplex PCR, and TCRdb kept only the in-frame ones, dropping some. Seen here are almost 90,000 clones, 90% observed once, and the top ten hold 6.5% to 8%. Sequencing was done on a sample of peripheral blood. The receptors stem from a man between 18 and 35 years old with COVID-19, enrolled during active disease.

The chain recombines TRBV19 with TRBJ1-5, with TRBD1 matching over 8 bases. V lost 3 bases and J lost 9; bases outside the gene matches: 7. CDR3 size: 14 residues. CDR1 is LNHDA, CDR2 SQIVND, per germline (reference sequence). The CDR3 DNA reads TGTGCCAGTAGTATCTCAACAGGGGGGGGGCCCCAGCATTTT. This translates into CASSISTGGGPQHF. Full variable domain (outside the CDR3, taken from reference TRBV19 and TRBJ1-5): DGGITQSPKYLFRKEGQNVTLSCEQNLNHDAMYWYRQDPGQGLRLIYYSQIVNDFQKGDIAEGYSVSREKKESFPLTVTSAQKNPTAFYLCASSISTGGGPQHFGDGTRLSIL.

The gene calls are TRBV28 and TRBJ2-4; D unclear. Germline CDR1 and CDR2: MDHEN and SYDVKM. CDR3 size: 15 residues. Trimming pared 3 bases from V and 0 bases from J, leaving 9 bases between. The CDR3 protein is CASSFRSLAKNIQYF. CDR3 coding DNA: TGTGCCAGCAGTTTCCGTTCTCTAGCCAAAAACATTCAGTACTTC.

The J gene is TRBJ2-3, the V gene TRBV4-3; 9 bases are a match to TRBD2. Germline V gene sequence: CDR1 LGHNA, CDR2 YSLEER. CDR3 length: 22 amino acids. The V segment lost 0 bases and the J segment 0 bases; nucleotides outside the gene matches: 19. CDR3 sequence reads: CASSQDLLSSGGLFASTDTQYF. CDR3 DNA: TGCGCCAGCAGCCAAGATCTCCTTTCCAGCGGGGGGCTATTTGCTAGCACAGATACGCAGTATTTT.

The rearrangement links TRBV28 to TRBJ1-1; D is perhaps TRBD1 (5 bases). The germline V gene has CDR1 MDHEN and CDR2 SYDVKM. The CDR3 runs to 13 residues. V was clipped by 2 bases and J by 5 bases, with 9 bases between them. DNA for the CDR3: TGTGCCAGCAGTTTAACGGGGGGGACTGAAGCTTTCTTT. Amino acids: CASSLTGGTEAFF.